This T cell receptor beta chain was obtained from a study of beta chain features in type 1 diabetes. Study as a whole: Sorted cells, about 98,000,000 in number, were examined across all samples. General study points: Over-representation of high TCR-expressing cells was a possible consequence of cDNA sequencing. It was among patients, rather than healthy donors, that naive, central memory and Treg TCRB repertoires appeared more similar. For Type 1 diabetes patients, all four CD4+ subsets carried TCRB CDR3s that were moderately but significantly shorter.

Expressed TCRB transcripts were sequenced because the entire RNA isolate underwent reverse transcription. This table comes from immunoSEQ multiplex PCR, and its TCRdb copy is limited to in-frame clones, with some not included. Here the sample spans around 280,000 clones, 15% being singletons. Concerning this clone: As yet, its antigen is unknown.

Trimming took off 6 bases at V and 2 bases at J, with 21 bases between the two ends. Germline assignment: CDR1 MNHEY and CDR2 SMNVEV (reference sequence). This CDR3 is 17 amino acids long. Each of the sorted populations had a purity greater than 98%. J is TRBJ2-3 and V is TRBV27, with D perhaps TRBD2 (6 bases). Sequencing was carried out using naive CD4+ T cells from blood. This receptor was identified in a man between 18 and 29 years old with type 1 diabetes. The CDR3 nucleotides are TGTGCCAGCAGCTTAAAGTTGGCTAGCGACTACACAGATACGCAGTATTTT. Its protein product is CASSLKLASDYTDTQYF.